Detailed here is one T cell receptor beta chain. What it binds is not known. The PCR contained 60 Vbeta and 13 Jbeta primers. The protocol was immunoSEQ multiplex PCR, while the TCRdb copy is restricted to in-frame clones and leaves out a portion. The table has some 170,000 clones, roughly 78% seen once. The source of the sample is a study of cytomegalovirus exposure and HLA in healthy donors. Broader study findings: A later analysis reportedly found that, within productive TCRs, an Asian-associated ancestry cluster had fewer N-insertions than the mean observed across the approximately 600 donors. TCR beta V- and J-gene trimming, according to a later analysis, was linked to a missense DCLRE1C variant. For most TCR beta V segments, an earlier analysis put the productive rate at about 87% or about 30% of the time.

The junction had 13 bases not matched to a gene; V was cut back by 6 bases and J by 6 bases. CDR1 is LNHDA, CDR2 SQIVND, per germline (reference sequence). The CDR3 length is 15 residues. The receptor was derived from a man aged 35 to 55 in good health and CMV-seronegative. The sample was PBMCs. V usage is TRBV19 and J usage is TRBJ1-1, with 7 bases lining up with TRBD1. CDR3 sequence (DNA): TGTGCCAGTAGAACAATCGGGGAAGGGGGCGCTGAAGCTTTCTTT. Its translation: CASRTIGEGGAEAFF. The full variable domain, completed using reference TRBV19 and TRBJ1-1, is DGGITQSPKYLFRKEGQNVTLSCEQNLNHDAMYWYRQDPGQGLRLIYYSQIVNDFQKGDIAEGYSVSREKKESFPLTVTSAQKNPTAFYLCASRTIGEGGAEAFFGQGTRLTVV.